This T cell receptor (beta chain) was recorded in a study of response to subunit inactivated influenza vaccine. TCRdb ran MiXCR on the RT-PCR reads and lists one entry per CDR3 protein. The sample yields roughly 540,000 distinct CDR3 sequences, roughly a quarter seen once. Germline CDR1 LGHNA, CDR2 YNFKEQ. V was clipped by 0 bases and J by 9 bases, with 15 bases between them. There are 15 residues in the CDR3. This clonotype has a handful of counts. This sample was also put to use in a study of T cells expressing NK-cell markers. From that study: UMI-tagged 5'RACE template switching yielded the TCR beta cDNA. It was sorted CD3+CD56-NKG2C+, CD3+CD56+NKG2C- and CD3+CD56+NKG2C+ T cells that provided the TCR beta repertoires. Seropositivity for HCMV was found in seven of the eight sequenced donors, with one seronegative. Of CD8+ T cells, 1.0-7.0% belonged to dominant NKG2C+ clonotypes in 5 to 7 donors.

The sequence derives from a man aged 50-60 years who received an inactivated influenza vaccine. This chain joins TRBV4-2 and TRBJ2-1, with D possibly TRBD2 on 6 matching bases. The material sequenced was CD4+ T cells sorted from PBMCs, taken 11 to 12 days after vaccination. CDR3 sequence (DNA): TGTGCCAGCAGCCAAGAAGGGACTGGGCAAAGTGAGCAGTTCTTC. Translating gives CASSQEGTGQSEQFF.